These 11 T cell receptor beta chains came from one sample sequenced in a study of T cell repertoires in cytomegalovirus infection. TCRdb recomputed calls from the reads with MiXCR, one row per CDR3 protein. The sample includes 700,000 to 950,000 distinct CDR3 sequences, about 33% of them seen just once. Their cognate antigens are unknown. Sequencing was performed on cultured CD8+ T cells from PBMCs, taken from culture after CMV antigen stimulation. The receptor set was obtained from a human donor in good health (CMV status not recorded). Some clones in this sample may be carry-over from other donors' samples.

This clonotype was observed many times. Written as DNA, the CDR3 is TGTGCCAGCAGCTTAGCAGCGGGGGACTCCTACGAGCAGTACTTC. Its translation: CASSLAAGDSYEQYF. J is TRBJ2-7 and V is TRBV7-2, with 8 bases identical to TRBD2. In germline, CDR1 is SGHTA, CDR2 FQGNSA. Trimming cost V 0 bases and J 0 bases; bases outside gene matches: 1. This CDR3 is built from 15 residues.

This clonotype was detected ten times or more. The chain links TRBV7-9 to TRBJ1-2; D is possibly TRBD1 (6 bases). Germline CDR1 SEHNR, CDR2 FQNEAQ (reference sequence). V was pared by 8 bases and J by 7 bases, with 17 bases between. The CDR3 is 13 residues long. The CDR3 DNA follows: TGTGCCAGCTCCCTCGGGGGGGGCAGTGGCTACACCTTC. It specifies CASSLGGGSGYTF.

V usage is TRBV25-1 and J usage is TRBJ1-2; D possibly corresponds to TRBD1 (5 bases). Trimming took 1 base from V and 1 from J, leaving 19 bases between them. The CDR3 is 18 residues long. Germline CDR1 reads MGHDK; CDR2 reads SYGVNS. This chain's CDR3 is CASSEFGAGSQRNYGYTF. The CDR3 nucleotides are TGTGCCAGCAGTGAATTCGGGGCAGGGTCCCAACGTAACTATGGCTACACCTTC.

This clonotype was counted a few times. V gene TRBV20-1 combines with J gene TRBJ2-2, with D possibly matching TRBD2 (6 bases). The CDR3 sequence is 14 residues long. V was pared by 3 bases and J by 3 bases, with 11 bases between. CDR1 and CDR2 (germline): DFQATT, SNEGSKA (reference sequence). CDR3 protein: CSARPGRYTGELFF. CDR3 sequence (DNA): TGCAGTGCTAGGCCCGGGAGATACACCGGGGAGCTGTTTTTT.

This clonotype has more than one count but fewer than ten. The V call is TRBV6-6, the J call TRBJ2-1; 12 nucleotides align to TRBD2. The germline V gene has CDR1 MNHNY and CDR2 SVGAGI (reference sequence). The CDR3 loop spans 17 amino acids. Germline trimming cut 10 bases from V and 6 bases from J; bases unmatched to any gene: 16. CDR3 coding DNA: TGTGCCACCCTGATGGCTAGCGGGGGGGCCGGGGGCAATGAGCAGTTCTTC. Protein: CATLMASGGAGGNEQFF.

This chain connects TRBV27 to TRBJ1-5; D gene unclear. The V and J ends lost 2 bases and 0 bases respectively, with 14 bases between them. The CDR3 extends over 17 amino acids. Germline V gene sequence: CDR1 MNHEY, CDR2 SMNVEV (reference sequence). The DNA for the CDR3 is TGTGCCAGCAGTTTACAGACGCCGCCCGCTAGCAATCAGCCCCAGCATTTT. Amino acid sequence: CASSLQTPPASNQPQHF.

The chain combines TRBV5-6 with TRBJ2-1; 7 bases align to TRBD1. This CDR3 spans 15 amino acids. Germline trimming cut 4 bases from V and 4 bases from J; bases unmatched to any gene: 8. The V gene's germline CDR1 is SGHDT and CDR2 YYEEEE. The CDR3 protein is CASSGRDSQYNEQFF. CDR3 nucleotide sequence: TGTGCCAGCAGCGGAAGGGACAGCCAATACAATGAGCAGTTCTTC.

This clonotype was found a few times. The chain has TRBV7-8 and TRBJ1-2; possibly TRBD1 for D (6 bases). This CDR3 contains 14 residues. The V and J ends lost 6 bases and 7 bases respectively, with 18 bases between them. Germline V CDR1 and CDR2: SGHVS, FQNEAQ. CDR3 sequence reads: CASSPEWGAGGYTF. In nucleotides, the CDR3 is TGTGCCAGCAGTCCAGAGTGGGGGGCAGGTGGCTACACCTTC.

CDR3 nucleotide sequence: TGTGCCAGCAGCGTAGCCCTCAGGAGAAGCTCCTACAATGAGCAGTTCTTC. It is translated as CASSVALRRSSYNEQFF. The rearrangement uses TRBV9 and TRBJ2-1; no definite D call. V lost 0 bases to trimming and J lost 0 bases, with 13 bases between them. The CDR3 runs 17 residues. Germline V gives CDR1 SGDLS, CDR2 YYNGEE.

This sequence joins TRBV19 and TRBJ1-1; D is undetermined. The CDR3 loop spans 14 amino acids. In germline, CDR1 is LNHDA, CDR2 SQIVND (reference sequence). The V gene lost 0 bases and the J gene lost 4 bases, with 9 bases spanning the gap. The CDR3 sequence: CASSIETGGTEAFF. The CDR3 nucleotides are TGTGCCAGTAGTATAGAGACGGGAGGCACTGAAGCTTTCTTT. Together with reference TRBV19 and TRBJ1-1, the CDR3 gives the full variable domain: DGGITQSPKYLFRKEGQNVTLSCEQNLNHDAMYWYRQDPGQGLRLIYYSQIVNDFQKGDIAEGYSVSREKKESFPLTVTSAQKNPTAFYLCASSIETGGTEAFFGQGTRLTVV.

The rearrangement uses TRBV6-2 or TRBV6-3 and TRBJ1-6; D uncertain. Trimming left V 2 bases short and J 8 bases short, with 22 bases between. The CDR3 runs 18 residues. In germline, CDR1 is MNHEY, CDR2 SVGEGT. CDR3 sequence (DNA): TGTGCCAGCAGTTACCCCTCCCTGAGCCTTGGGATGGATTCACCCCTCCACTTT. Encoded protein: CASSYPSLSLGMDSPLHF.